These T cell receptor beta chains were read from a single sample in a study of radiotherapy plus CTLA-4 blockade in lung cancer. TCRdb's table, derived via immunoSEQ multiplex PCR, lists solely in-frame clones and lacks some. The repertoire has about 76,000 clones, under 80% of them found once; the top ten carry 22%. Material: peripheral blood, obtained from a patient treated with radiotherapy plus ipilimumab. The receptor source for this set is a human donor with non-small cell lung cancer whose response to radiotherapy plus ipilimumab could not be evaluated. Some clones in this sample may be carry-over from other donors' samples. The CDR3 runs from the conserved cysteine through the conserved F or W. The D gene is left open where the match is weak. Size is omitted from some rows. Given values are once, few, many or a class for expanded clones.

v_gene: TRBV19; j_gene: TRBJ2-2; d_gene: TRBD1; abundance: .; CDR3nt: TGTGCCAGTAGAGGGGGACCGGGGACAGGGAACACCGGGGAGCTGTTTTTT; CDR3aa: CASRGGPGTGNTGELFF
v_gene: TRBV6-1; j_gene: TRBJ1-4; d_gene: TRBD1; abundance: .; CDR3nt: TGTGCCAGCGTAGACAGGGGTCCAACTAATGAAAAACTGTTTTTT; CDR3aa: CASVDRGPTNEKLFF
v_gene: TRBV4-2; j_gene: TRBJ1-5; d_gene: .; abundance: .; CDR3nt: TGTGCCAGCAGCCACCCCGGACAGAGCCGAAATAGCAATCAGCCCCAGCATTTT; CDR3aa: CASSHPGQSRNSNQPQHF
v_gene: TRBV4-1; j_gene: TRBJ2-5; d_gene: TRBD2; abundance: .; CDR3nt: TGCGCCAGCAGCCAAGATAGGGAACTAGCGGGAGAATCCACAGAGACCCAGTACTTC; CDR3aa: CASSQDRELAGESTETQYF
v_gene: TRBV5-1; j_gene: TRBJ2-3; d_gene: TRBD1; abundance: .; CDR3nt: TGCGCCAGCAGCTTACGGGGCGTGACAGGGAGCACAGATACGCAGTATTTT; CDR3aa: CASSLRGVTGSTDTQYF
v_gene: TRBV2; j_gene: TRBJ1-5; d_gene: TRBD1; abundance: .; CDR3nt: TGTGCCAGCAGTCCTCGACAGGGTCATCAGCCCCAGCATTTT; CDR3aa: CASSPRQGHQPQHF
v_gene: TRBV27; j_gene: TRBJ2-7; d_gene: TRBD1; abundance: .; CDR3nt: TGTGCCAGCAGTCCCTGGACAGGGGACGAGCAGTACTTC; CDR3aa: CASSPWTGDEQYF
v_gene: TRBV5-1; j_gene: TRBJ2-7; d_gene: .; abundance: .; CDR3nt: TGCGCCAGCAGCTCAACGGGGGAGCAGTACTTC; CDR3aa: CASSSTGEQYF
v_gene: TRBV7-2; j_gene: TRBJ1-2; d_gene: .; abundance: .; CDR3nt: TGTGCCAGCAGGCCGACAGTAAACTATGGCTACACCTTC; CDR3aa: CASRPTVNYGYTF
v_gene: TRBV7-9; j_gene: TRBJ1-1; d_gene: .; abundance: .; CDR3nt: TGTGCCAGCAGCCCGGGGGATAACACTGAAGCTTTCTTT; CDR3aa: CASSPGDNTEAFF
v_gene: TRBV29-1; j_gene: TRBJ2-7; d_gene: .; abundance: once; CDR3nt: TGCAGCGTTGGCAGCGGCCTTTACGAGCAGTACTTC; CDR3aa: CSVGSGLYEQYF
v_gene: TRBV19; j_gene: TRBJ1-5; d_gene: TRBD1; abundance: few; CDR3nt: TGTGCCAGTCGTGACAGGGGGGGGAATAGCAATCAGCCCCAGCATTTT; CDR3aa: CASRDRGGNSNQPQHF
v_gene: TRBV10-3; j_gene: TRBJ1-1; d_gene: .; abundance: few; CDR3nt: TGTGCCGCTGGGGGGGGAACTGAAGCTTTCTTT; CDR3aa: CAAGGGTEAFF
v_gene: TRBV2; j_gene: TRBJ1-1; d_gene: .; abundance: .; CDR3nt: TGTGCCAGCAGCAGGATGCTTGAAGCTTTCTTT; CDR3aa: CASSRMLEAFF
v_gene: TRBV28; j_gene: TRBJ2-1; d_gene: .; abundance: .; CDR3nt: TGTGCCAGCAGTGCGAACTACAATGAGCAGTTCTTC; CDR3aa: CASSANYNEQFF
v_gene: TRBV19; j_gene: TRBJ1-5; d_gene: TRBD1; abundance: .; CDR3nt: TGTGCCAGTAGTCCGGGACAGGGCGACAACGTATGGGTCTATAGCAATCAGCCCCAGCATTTT; CDR3aa: CASSPGQGDNVWVYSNQPQHF
v_gene: TRBV7-2; j_gene: TRBJ2-2; d_gene: TRBD2; abundance: .; CDR3nt: TGTGCCAGCAGCCCTGGACTAGCGGGGTGGGGCGGCACCGGGGAGCTGTTTTTT; CDR3aa: CASSPGLAGWGGTGELFF
v_gene: TRBV7-9; j_gene: TRBJ2-2; d_gene: .; abundance: few; CDR3nt: TGTGCCAGCAGCTTAGCAAGCGGGAACACCGGGGAGCTGTTTTTT; CDR3aa: CASSLASGNTGELFF
v_gene: TRBV7-2; j_gene: TRBJ2-7; d_gene: TRBD2; abundance: .; CDR3nt: TGTGCCAGCAGCCCCCCCGGGGAGGGCTCCTACGAGCAGTACTTC; CDR3aa: CASSPPGEGSYEQYF
v_gene: TRBV5-4; j_gene: TRBJ2-3; d_gene: TRBD1; abundance: .; CDR3nt: TGTGCCAGCAGCCCTCAGGCAGGGGGCCCAGATACGCAGTATTTT; CDR3aa: CASSPQAGGPDTQYF
v_gene: TRBV6-5; j_gene: TRBJ2-7; d_gene: .; abundance: .; CDR3nt: TGTGCCAGCAGTGAAGCCAGCGACTACGAGCAGTACTTC; CDR3aa: CASSEASDYEQYF
v_gene: TRBV6-5; j_gene: TRBJ1-2; d_gene: .; abundance: .; CDR3nt: TGTGCCAGCAGTTACTCGACGGAATCACAGATAGAGGGCTACACCTTC; CDR3aa: CASSYSTESQIEGYTF
v_gene: TRBV15; j_gene: TRBJ2-7; d_gene: TRBD1; abundance: .; CDR3nt: TGTGCCACCAGCCCAGATGCGGGACAGGGCTTCTACGAGCAGTACTTC; CDR3aa: CATSPDAGQGFYEQYF
v_gene: TRBV27; j_gene: TRBJ2-1; d_gene: TRBD2; abundance: few; CDR3nt: TGTGCCAGCAGTTCTTGGACTAGCGGGGGGTACAATGAGCAGTTCTTC; CDR3aa: CASSSWTSGGYNEQFF
v_gene: TRBV28; j_gene: TRBJ1-6; d_gene: .; abundance: .; CDR3nt: TGTGCCAGCAGTTTTGCAGGCACCAAGCCCCTCCACTTT; CDR3aa: CASSFAGTKPLHF
v_gene: TRBV5-1; j_gene: TRBJ2-2; d_gene: TRBD2; abundance: .; CDR3nt: TGCGCCAGCAGCTTGGTTGAGCGGGGGCCAAACACCGGGGAGCTGTTTTTT; CDR3aa: CASSLVERGPNTGELFF
v_gene: TRBV2; j_gene: TRBJ2-7; d_gene: TRBD2; abundance: .; CDR3nt: TGTGCCAGCAGTAGGGCTAGCGGGTTCTACGAGCAGTACTTC; CDR3aa: CASSRASGFYEQYF
v_gene: TRBV4-2; j_gene: TRBJ1-6; d_gene: .; abundance: .; CDR3nt: TGTGCCAGCAGCCCGTCTGTATCTGCGGGTAATTCACCCCTCCACTTT; CDR3aa: CASSPSVSAGNSPLHF
v_gene: TRBV11-2; j_gene: TRBJ2-1; d_gene: TRBD2; abundance: .; CDR3nt: TGTGCCAGCAGCCCCCGGCGGGGGGCCAATGAGCAGTTCTTC; CDR3aa: CASSPRRGANEQFF
v_gene: TRBV4-3; j_gene: TRBJ1-1; d_gene: TRBD1; abundance: .; CDR3nt: TGCGCCAGCAGCCAGGGGACAGGCGGAAGGAGGACTGAAGCTTTCTTT; CDR3aa: CASSQGTGGRRTEAFF
v_gene: TRBV5-1; j_gene: TRBJ1-1; d_gene: .; abundance: .; CDR3nt: TGCGCCAGCAGCTTGAATAGGGGTTGGAACACTGAAGCTTTCTTT; CDR3aa: CASSLNRGWNTEAFF
v_gene: TRBV28; j_gene: TRBJ2-1; d_gene: .; abundance: .; CDR3nt: TGTGCCAGCACGGTTCGGGGGAGAGGGAGCTACAATGAGCAGTTCTTC; CDR3aa: CASTVRGRGSYNEQFF
v_gene: TRBV25-1; j_gene: TRBJ1-1; d_gene: .; abundance: .; CDR3nt: TGTGCCAGCAGTCGGAACACTGAAGCTTTCTTT; CDR3aa: CASSRNTEAFF
v_gene: TRBV28; j_gene: TRBJ1-5; d_gene: .; abundance: .; CDR3nt: TGTGCCAGCCCCCCGTCGGGACATAGCAATCAGCCCCAGCATTTT; CDR3aa: CASPPSGHSNQPQHF
v_gene: TRBV10-3; j_gene: TRBJ2-2; d_gene: .; abundance: .; CDR3nt: TGTGCCATCAGTGAGTCGGCGGGGGCCCCGAACACCGGGGAGCTGTTTTTT; CDR3aa: CAISESAGAPNTGELFF
v_gene: TRBV6-1; j_gene: TRBJ2-7; d_gene: .; abundance: .; CDR3nt: TGTGCCAGCAGTGAAGCGCGCGGGATCTACTACGAGCAGTACTTC; CDR3aa: CASSEARGIYYEQYF
v_gene: TRBV4-2; j_gene: TRBJ2-3; d_gene: TRBD2; abundance: .; CDR3nt: TGTGCCAGCAGCCAAGACACTAGCGGGGGCTACACAGATACGCAGTATTTT; CDR3aa: CASSQDTSGGYTDTQYF
v_gene: TRBV4-1; j_gene: TRBJ2-7; d_gene: TRBD1; abundance: few; CDR3nt: TGCGCCAGCAGCCAAGATCCCGGACAGGGAAGAGACGAGCAGTACTTC; CDR3aa: CASSQDPGQGRDEQYF
v_gene: TRBV15; j_gene: TRBJ1-2; d_gene: TRBD1; abundance: .; CDR3nt: TGTGCCACCAGCCTTCGGACAGGCCCAGCCTACTATGGCTACACCTTC; CDR3aa: CATSLRTGPAYYGYTF
v_gene: TRBV7-2; j_gene: TRBJ2-3; d_gene: TRBD2; abundance: .; CDR3nt: TGTGCCAGCAGCTCCGGGGGGGGGTCTAGCACAGATACGCAGTATTTT; CDR3aa: CASSSGGGSSTDTQYF
v_gene: TRBV7-6; j_gene: TRBJ1-5; d_gene: .; abundance: once; CDR3nt: TGTGCCAGCAGCTTAGCGCGGGATCTTCCCCAGCATTTT; CDR3aa: CASSLARDLPQHF
v_gene: TRBV27; j_gene: TRBJ2-5; d_gene: .; abundance: .; CDR3nt: TGTGCCAGCAAGCGGACTGCCGGTGGGTCCCAGTACTTC; CDR3aa: CASKRTAGGSQYF
v_gene: TRBV28; j_gene: TRBJ1-3; d_gene: .; abundance: many; CDR3nt: TGTGCCAGCAGTTGGCGGAGCTCTGGAAACACCATATATTTT; CDR3aa: CASSWRSSGNTIYF
v_gene: TRBV27; j_gene: TRBJ2-5; d_gene: .; abundance: .; CDR3nt: TGTGCCAGCAGTTTAAACTATCAGGGGGAGACCCAGTACTTC; CDR3aa: CASSLNYQGETQYF
v_gene: TRBV7-2; j_gene: TRBJ2-2; d_gene: .; abundance: .; CDR3nt: TGTGCCAGCAGCTTAGAGGGACGTCCCCTAGGGGGCGGGGAGCTGTTTTTT; CDR3aa: CASSLEGRPLGGGELFF
v_gene: TRBV9; j_gene: TRBJ1-6; d_gene: TRBD1; abundance: .; CDR3nt: TGTGCCAGCACAACAGGGGGCGAAGGTTCACCCCTCCACTTT; CDR3aa: CASTTGGEGSPLHF
v_gene: TRBV7-2; j_gene: TRBJ1-4; d_gene: .; abundance: .; CDR3nt: TGTGCCAGCAGCCGGACGAGACAGGCAACTAATGAAAAACTGTTTTTT; CDR3aa: CASSRTRQATNEKLFF
v_gene: TRBV5-1; j_gene: TRBJ1-1; d_gene: .; abundance: .; CDR3nt: TGCGCCAGCAGCTTGCGGGGGGGAGAGAACACTGAAGCTTTCTTT; CDR3aa: CASSLRGGENTEAFF
v_gene: TRBV9; j_gene: TRBJ1-2; d_gene: TRBD1; abundance: .; CDR3nt: TGTGCCAGCAGCGCCCACAGGGGGCTGAATGGCTACACCTTC; CDR3aa: CASSAHRGLNGYTF
v_gene: TRBV28; j_gene: TRBJ1-5; d_gene: .; abundance: .; CDR3nt: TGTGCCAGCAGTCTGGGCAGAGGCAATCAGCCCCAGCATTTT; CDR3aa: CASSLGRGNQPQHF
v_gene: TRBV10-3; j_gene: TRBJ1-3; d_gene: .; abundance: few; CDR3nt: TGTGCCATCAGTGAGTCGAAGGGAGGGGCATTGGTGAACACCATATATTTT; CDR3aa: CAISESKGGALVNTIYF
v_gene: TRBV5-4; j_gene: TRBJ1-6; d_gene: .; abundance: few; CDR3nt: TGTGCCAGCAGCTTCGGCAGTGGGGCTGGGTCACCCCTCCACTTT; CDR3aa: CASSFGSGAGSPLHF
v_gene: TRBV4-1; j_gene: TRBJ2-7; d_gene: TRBD1; abundance: .; CDR3nt: TGCGCCAGCAGCCAGAGGGACAGGGCCTACGAGCAGTACTTC; CDR3aa: CASSQRDRAYEQYF
v_gene: TRBV19; j_gene: TRBJ1-1; d_gene: .; abundance: .; CDR3nt: TGTGCCAGTAGTATCCCGGGCGACAGGAGGAACACTGAAGCTTTCTTT; CDR3aa: CASSIPGDRRNTEAFF
v_gene: TRBV30; j_gene: TRBJ1-1; d_gene: .; abundance: .; CDR3nt: TGTGCCTGGAGGGGCGGGGAACCCGGACGGTACACTGAAGCTTTCTTT; CDR3aa: CAWRGGEPGRYTEAFF
v_gene: TRBV7-6; j_gene: TRBJ2-7; d_gene: .; abundance: .; CDR3nt: TGTGCCAGCAGCTTATCCCCCCGGGGAAGGGATTCCTACGAGCAGTACTTC; CDR3aa: CASSLSPRGRDSYEQYF
v_gene: TRBV9; j_gene: TRBJ1-2; d_gene: TRBD1; abundance: .; CDR3nt: TGTGCCAGCAGCAGCGGACAGGGGATTAACTATGGCTACACCTTC; CDR3aa: CASSSGQGINYGYTF
v_gene: TRBV6-5; j_gene: TRBJ1-6; d_gene: TRBD1; abundance: .; CDR3nt: TGTGCCAGCAGTTTCCGGGACAGGGGGAATAATTCACCCCTCCACTTT; CDR3aa: CASSFRDRGNNSPLHF
v_gene: TRBV6-5; j_gene: TRBJ1-2; d_gene: .; abundance: .; CDR3nt: TGTGCCAGCAGTGACAACAGGGATCGGGGCTACACCTTC; CDR3aa: CASSDNRDRGYTF
v_gene: TRBV7-3; j_gene: TRBJ1-1; d_gene: .; abundance: .; CDR3nt: TGTGCCAGCAGCCCCCAGACAGGACTTAACACTGAAGCTTTCTTT; CDR3aa: CASSPQTGLNTEAFF